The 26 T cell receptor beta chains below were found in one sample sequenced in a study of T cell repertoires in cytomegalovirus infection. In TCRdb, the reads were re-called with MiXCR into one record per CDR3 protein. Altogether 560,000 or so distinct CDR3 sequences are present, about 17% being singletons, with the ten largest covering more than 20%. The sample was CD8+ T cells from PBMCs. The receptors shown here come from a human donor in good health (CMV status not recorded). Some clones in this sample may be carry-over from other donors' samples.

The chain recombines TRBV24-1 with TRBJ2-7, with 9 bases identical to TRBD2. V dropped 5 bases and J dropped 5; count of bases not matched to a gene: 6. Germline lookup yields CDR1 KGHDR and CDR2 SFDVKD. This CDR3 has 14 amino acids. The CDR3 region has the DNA TGTGCCACCAGTGCGGGACTAGCAAGACACGAGCAGTACTTC. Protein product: CATSAGLARHEQYF.

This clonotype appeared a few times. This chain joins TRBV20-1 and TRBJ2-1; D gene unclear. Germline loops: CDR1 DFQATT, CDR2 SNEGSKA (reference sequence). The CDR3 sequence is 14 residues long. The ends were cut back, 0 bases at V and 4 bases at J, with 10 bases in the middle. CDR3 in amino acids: CSARDDGLYNEQFF. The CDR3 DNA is TGCAGTGCTAGAGATGATGGGCTGTACAATGAGCAGTTCTTC.

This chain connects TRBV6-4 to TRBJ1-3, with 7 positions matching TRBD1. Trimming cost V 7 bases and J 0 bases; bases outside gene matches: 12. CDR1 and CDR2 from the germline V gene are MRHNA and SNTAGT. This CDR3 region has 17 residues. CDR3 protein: CASIFREGQNSGNTIYF. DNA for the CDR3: TGTGCCAGCATTTTTCGGGAGGGACAGAACTCTGGAAACACCATATATTTT.

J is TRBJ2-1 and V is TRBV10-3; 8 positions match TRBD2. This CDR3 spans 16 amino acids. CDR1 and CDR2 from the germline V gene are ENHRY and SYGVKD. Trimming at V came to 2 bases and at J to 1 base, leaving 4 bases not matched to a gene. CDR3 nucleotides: TGTGCCATCAGTGAGGCTAGCGGGTTTTCCTACAATGAGCAGTTCTTC. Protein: CAISEASGFSYNEQFF.

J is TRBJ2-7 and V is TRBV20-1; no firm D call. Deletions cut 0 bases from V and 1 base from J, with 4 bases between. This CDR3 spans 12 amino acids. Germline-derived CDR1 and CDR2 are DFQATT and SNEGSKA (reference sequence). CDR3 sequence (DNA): TGCAGTGCTAGAGATTGGTCCTACGAGCAGTACTTC. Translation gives CSARDWSYEQYF.

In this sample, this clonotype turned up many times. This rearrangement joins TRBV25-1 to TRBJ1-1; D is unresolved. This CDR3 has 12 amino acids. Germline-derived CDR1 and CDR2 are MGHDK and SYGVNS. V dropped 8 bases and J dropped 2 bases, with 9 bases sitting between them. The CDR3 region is CASGPGNTEAFF. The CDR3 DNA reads TGTGCCAGCGGACCCGGTAACACTGAAGCTTTCTTT.

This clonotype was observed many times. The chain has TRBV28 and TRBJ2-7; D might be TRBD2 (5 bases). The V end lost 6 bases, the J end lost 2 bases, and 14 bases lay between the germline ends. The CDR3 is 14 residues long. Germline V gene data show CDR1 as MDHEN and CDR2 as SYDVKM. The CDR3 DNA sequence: TGTGCCAGCAGCCTCGATGCGGGTCCCTACGAGCAGTACTTC. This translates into CASSLDAGPYEQYF.

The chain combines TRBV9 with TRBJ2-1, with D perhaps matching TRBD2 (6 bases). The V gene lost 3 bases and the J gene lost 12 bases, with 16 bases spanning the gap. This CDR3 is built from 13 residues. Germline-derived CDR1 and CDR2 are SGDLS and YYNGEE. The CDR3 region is CASSDTEQEGQFF. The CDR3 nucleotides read TGTGCCAGCAGCGACACCGAACAGGAGGGGCAGTTCTTC.

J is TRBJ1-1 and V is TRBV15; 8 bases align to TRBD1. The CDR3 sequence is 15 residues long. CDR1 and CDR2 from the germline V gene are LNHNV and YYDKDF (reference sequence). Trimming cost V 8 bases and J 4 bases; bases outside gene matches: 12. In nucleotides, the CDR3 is TGTGCCACCGCCCATAACAGGGGGATGAGCACTGAAGCTTTCTTT. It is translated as CATAHNRGMSTEAFF.

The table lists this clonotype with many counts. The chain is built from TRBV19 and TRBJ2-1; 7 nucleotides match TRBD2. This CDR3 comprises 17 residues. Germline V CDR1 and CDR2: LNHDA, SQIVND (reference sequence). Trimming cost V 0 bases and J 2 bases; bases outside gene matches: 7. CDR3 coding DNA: TGTGCCAGTAGTATAGAACTGGGCGGGGGAGCCTACAATGAGCAGTTCTTC. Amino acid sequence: CASSIELGGGAYNEQFF.

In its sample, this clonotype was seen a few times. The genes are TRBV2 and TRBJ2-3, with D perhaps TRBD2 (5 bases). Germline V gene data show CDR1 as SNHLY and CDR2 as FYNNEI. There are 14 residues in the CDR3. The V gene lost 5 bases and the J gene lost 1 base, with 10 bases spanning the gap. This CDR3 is CASSRVSGTDTQYF. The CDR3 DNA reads TGTGCCAGCAGTCGGGTTAGCGGCACAGATACGCAGTATTTT.

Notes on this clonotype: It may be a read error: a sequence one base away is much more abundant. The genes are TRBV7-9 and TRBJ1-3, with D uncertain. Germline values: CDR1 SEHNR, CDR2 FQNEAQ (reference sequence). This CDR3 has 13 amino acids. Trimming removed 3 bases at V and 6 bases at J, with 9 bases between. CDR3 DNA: TGTGCCAGCAGCTTCATCCCCGTAAACACCATATATTTT. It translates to CASSFIPVNTIYF. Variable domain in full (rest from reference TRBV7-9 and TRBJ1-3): DTGVSQNPRHKITKRGQNVTFRCDPISEHNRLYWYRQTLGQGPEFLTYFQNEAQLEKSRLLSDRFSAERPKGSFSTLEIQRTEQGDSAMYLCASSFIPVNTIYFGEGSWLTVV.

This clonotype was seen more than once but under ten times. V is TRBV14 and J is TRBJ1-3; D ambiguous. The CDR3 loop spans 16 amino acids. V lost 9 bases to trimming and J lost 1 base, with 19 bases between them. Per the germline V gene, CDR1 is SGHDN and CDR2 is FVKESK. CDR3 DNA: TGTGCCAGTCAATTGGGGTTTACCTCTTCTGGAAACACCATATATTTT. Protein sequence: CASQLGFTSSGNTIYF.

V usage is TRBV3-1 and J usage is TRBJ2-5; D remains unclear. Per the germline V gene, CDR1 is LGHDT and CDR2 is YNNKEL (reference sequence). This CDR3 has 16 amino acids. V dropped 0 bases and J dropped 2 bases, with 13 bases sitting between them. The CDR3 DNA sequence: TGTGCCAGCAGCCAAGATGCCGGACGGGTTCAAGAGACCCAGTACTTC. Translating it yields CASSQDAGRVQETQYF.

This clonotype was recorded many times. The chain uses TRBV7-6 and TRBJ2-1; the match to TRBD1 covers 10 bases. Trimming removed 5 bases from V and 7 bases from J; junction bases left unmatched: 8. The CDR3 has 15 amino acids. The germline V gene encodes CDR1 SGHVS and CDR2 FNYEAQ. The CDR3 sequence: CASSRGQGRSNEQFF. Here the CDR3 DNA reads TGTGCCAGCAGCAGGGGACAGGGGAGGTCTAATGAGCAGTTCTTC.

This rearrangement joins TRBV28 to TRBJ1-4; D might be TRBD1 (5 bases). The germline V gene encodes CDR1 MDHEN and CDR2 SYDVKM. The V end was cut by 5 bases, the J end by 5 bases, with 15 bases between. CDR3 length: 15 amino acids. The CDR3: CASSRPREGNEKLFF. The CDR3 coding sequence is TGTGCCAGCAGTCGTCCCAGGGAGGGAAATGAAAAACTGTTTTTT.

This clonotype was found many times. In nucleotides, the CDR3 is TGTGCCAGCAGCTTAGCGCTGAGCGGGGGTATTAGATACGAGCAGTACTTC. Amino acid sequence: CASSLALSGGIRYEQYF. The V call is TRBV7-8, the J call TRBJ2-7; 8 nucleotides align to TRBD2. Germline CDR1 SGHVS, CDR2 FQNEAQ. The CDR3 has 17 amino acids. J was trimmed by 4 bases and V by 0 bases; bases with no gene match: 11.

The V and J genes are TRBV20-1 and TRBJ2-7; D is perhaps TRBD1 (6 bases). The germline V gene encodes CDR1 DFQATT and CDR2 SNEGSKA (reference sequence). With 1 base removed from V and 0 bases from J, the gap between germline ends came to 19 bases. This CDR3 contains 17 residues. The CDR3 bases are TGCAGTGCTAGAGCAGGGGTCCCAGGTCCCTCCTCCTACGAGCAGTACTTC. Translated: CSARAGVPGPSSYEQYF.

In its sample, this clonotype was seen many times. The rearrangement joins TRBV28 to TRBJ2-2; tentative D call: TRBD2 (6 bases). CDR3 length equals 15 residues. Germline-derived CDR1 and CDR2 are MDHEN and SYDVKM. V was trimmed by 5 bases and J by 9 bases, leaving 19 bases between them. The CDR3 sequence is CASSPRLEANRELFF. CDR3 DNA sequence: TGTGCCAGCAGTCCCCGACTAGAGGCCAACCGGGAGCTGTTTTTT. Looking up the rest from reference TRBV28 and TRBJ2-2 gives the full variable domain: DVKVTQSSRYLVKRTGEKVFLECVQDMDHENMFWYRQDPGLGLRLIYFSYDVKMKEKGDIPEGYSVSREKKERFSLILESASTNQTSMYLCASSPRLEANRELFFGEGSRLTVL.

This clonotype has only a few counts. CDR3 coding DNA: TGTGCCAGTAGTATGACCGACAGGGGGAGCACAGATACGCAGTATTTT. This codes for CASSMTDRGSTDTQYF. This chain links TRBV19 with TRBJ2-3, with 9 bases that match TRBD1. This CDR3 contains 16 residues. The V gene end was trimmed by 3 bases and the J gene end by 0 bases; junction bases not matched to a gene: 4. Per the germline V gene, CDR1 is LNHDA and CDR2 is SQIVND (reference sequence).

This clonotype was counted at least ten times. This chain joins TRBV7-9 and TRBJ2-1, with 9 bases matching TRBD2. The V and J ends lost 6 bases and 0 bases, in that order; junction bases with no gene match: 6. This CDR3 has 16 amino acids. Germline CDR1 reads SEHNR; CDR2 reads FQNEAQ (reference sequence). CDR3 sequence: CASRATSGSSYNEQFF. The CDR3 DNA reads TGTGCCAGCAGGGCGACTAGCGGCTCCTCCTACAATGAGCAGTTCTTC.

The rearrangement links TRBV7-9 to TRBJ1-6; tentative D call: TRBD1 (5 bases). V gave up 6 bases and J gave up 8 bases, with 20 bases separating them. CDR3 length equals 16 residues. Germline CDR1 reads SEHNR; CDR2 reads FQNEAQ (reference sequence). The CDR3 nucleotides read TGTGCCAGCAGACGGGGACCTACATTGGACGATTCACCCCTCCACTTT. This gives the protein CASRRGPTLDDSPLHF.

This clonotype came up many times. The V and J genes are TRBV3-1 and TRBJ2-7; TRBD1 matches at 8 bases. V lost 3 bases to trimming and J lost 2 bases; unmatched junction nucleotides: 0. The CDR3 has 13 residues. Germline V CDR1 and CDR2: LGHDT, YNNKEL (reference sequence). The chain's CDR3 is CASSQDRAYEQYF. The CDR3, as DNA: TGTGCCAGCAGCCAGGACAGGGCCTACGAGCAGTACTTC.

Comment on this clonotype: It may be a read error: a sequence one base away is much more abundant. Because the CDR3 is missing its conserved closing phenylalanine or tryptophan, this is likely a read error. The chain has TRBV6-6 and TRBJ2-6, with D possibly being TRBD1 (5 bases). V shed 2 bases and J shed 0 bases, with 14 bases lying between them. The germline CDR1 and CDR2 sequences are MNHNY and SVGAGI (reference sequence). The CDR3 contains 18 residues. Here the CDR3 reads CASSYGAGHHSGANVLTS. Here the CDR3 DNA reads TGTGCCAGCAGTTACGGGGCAGGGCACCACTCTGGGGCCAACGTCCTGACTTCC.

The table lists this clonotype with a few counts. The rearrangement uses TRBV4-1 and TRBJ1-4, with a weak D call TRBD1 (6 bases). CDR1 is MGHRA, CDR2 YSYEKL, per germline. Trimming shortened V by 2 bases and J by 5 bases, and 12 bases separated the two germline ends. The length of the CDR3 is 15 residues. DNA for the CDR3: TGCGCCAGCAGCCAATTAGGGGGATTCAATGAAAAACTGTTTTTT. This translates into CASSQLGGFNEKLFF.

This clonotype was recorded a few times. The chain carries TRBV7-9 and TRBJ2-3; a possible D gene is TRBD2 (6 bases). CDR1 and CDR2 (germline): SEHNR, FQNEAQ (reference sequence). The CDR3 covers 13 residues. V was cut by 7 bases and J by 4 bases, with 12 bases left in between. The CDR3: CASTRLGPDTQYF. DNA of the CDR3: TGTGCCAGCACAAGACTAGGGCCAGATACGCAGTATTTT.